The 14 T cell receptor beta chains listed next were all sequenced from one sample in a study of shared clonotypes between healthy human individuals. The table came from immunoSEQ multiplex PCR; TCRdb's copy has only in-frame clones and leaves some out. The sample yields some 1,900,000 clones, over 85% seen once. It was CD45RO-negative cells, positively selected for CCR7, that made up naive CD8 cells, with terminally differentiated effector memory CD45RA+ cells excluded. The sample was naive CD8+ T cells sorted from blood. The receptors originated from a man aged 18-30 years in good health.

The chain combines TRBV23-1 with TRBJ2-7; 8 bases agree with TRBD1. TRBV23-1 is labeled an ORF, and its function is uncertain. V lost 3 bases, J lost 0 bases, and 7 bases stayed unmatched. The CDR3 is 16 residues long. The CDR3: CASSHTRTGSSYEQYF. In nucleotides, the CDR3 is TGCGCCAGCAGTCATACCCGGACAGGGAGCTCCTACGAGCAGTACTTC.

The V call is TRBV27, the J call TRBJ2-5; possibly TRBD2 for D (6 bases). The V gene's germline CDR1 is MNHEY and CDR2 SMNVEV (reference sequence). The CDR3 has 15 amino acids. Deletions cut 3 bases from V and 1 base from J, with 12 bases between. CDR3 region: CASSLEGGLQETQYF. CDR3 coding DNA: TGTGCCAGCAGTTTGGAGGGAGGACTCCAAGAGACCCAGTACTTC.

CDR3 DNA: TGTGCCAGCAGTGAATATTCAGGGGAAGAGACCCAGTACTTC. Translating gives CASSEYSGEETQYF. The chain carries TRBV25-1 and TRBJ2-5, with D possibly being TRBD1 (6 bases). Deletions cut 0 bases from V and 3 bases from J, with 8 bases between. Germline lookup yields CDR1 MGHDK and CDR2 SYGVNS. The CDR3 totals 14 residues.

As regards this clone: An end of the junction does not agree with germline; a read error may underlie this. J is TRBJ1-5 and V is TRBV6-1, with D perhaps matching TRBD1 (6 bases). CDR1 and CDR2 (germline): MNHNS, SASEGT. The CDR3 covers 18 residues. CDR3 protein: CASREGPGAGASNQPQHF. CDR3 DNA sequence: TGTGCCAGCAGGGAAGGTCCGGGGGCGGGGGCGAGCAATCAGCCCCAGCATTTT.

The rearrangement uses TRBV2 and TRBJ1-3, with D perhaps matching TRBD1 (6 bases). The V and J ends lost 6 bases and 0 bases respectively, with 15 bases between them. The CDR3 runs 16 residues. Germline V lookup: CDR1 SNHLY, CDR2 FYNNEI. CDR3 coding DNA: TGTGCCAGCAGAAAGACAGGAATGTTCTCTGGAAACACCATATATTTT. Translating it yields CASRKTGMFSGNTIYF.

The V and J genes are TRBV30 and TRBJ2-7; 8 bases are shared with TRBD1. The CDR3 has 15 amino acids. V was clipped by 2 bases and J by 4 bases; unmatched bases: 10. Germline values: CDR1 GTSNPN, CDR2 SVGIG (reference sequence). CDR3 in amino acids: CAWSSNRGWSYEQYF. The CDR3, as DNA: TGTGCCTGGAGTTCTAACAGGGGGTGGTCGTACGAGCAGTACTTC.

This chain links TRBV5-4 with TRBJ2-5; 10 nucleotides match TRBD1. J gave up 3 bases and V 4 bases, and 6 bases lay outside the gene matches. The length of the CDR3 is 15 residues. Germline-derived CDR1 and CDR2 are SGHNT and YYREEE (reference sequence). The DNA for the CDR3 is TGTGCCAGCAGCCTGACCGGGACAGGGGAAGAGACCCAGTACTTC. Amino acids: CASSLTGTGEETQYF.

The rearrangement links TRBV9 to TRBJ2-1; 9 bases agree with TRBD1. The CDR3 spans 17 residues. The V gene's germline CDR1 is SGDLS and CDR2 YYNGEE. V lost 3 bases and J lost 8; bases outside the gene matches: 15. CDR3 nucleotides: TGTGCCAGCAGCGCGCCGAGCTTACAGGGGGCCTCCGATGAGCAGTTCTTC. Translated, it gives CASSAPSLQGASDEQFF.

This clone appeared once. V is TRBV6-6 and J is TRBJ2-7; D gene unclear. CDR1 MNHNY and CDR2 SVGAGI come from the germline V gene (reference sequence). With 2 bases removed from V and 3 bases from J, the gap between germline ends came to 11 bases. This CDR3 spans 14 amino acids. As DNA, the CDR3 is TGTGCCAGCAGTTACGAAGGGAACCTCTACGAGCAGTACTTC. Translating gives CASSYEGNLYEQYF.

The chain links TRBV10-3 to TRBJ2-3; 11 positions agree with TRBD2. J was trimmed by 1 base and V by 10 bases; bases with no gene match: 7. Per the germline V gene, CDR1 is ENHRY and CDR2 is SYGVKD. CDR3 length: 15 residues. For the CDR3, the DNA is TGTGCCACCACCTCGACTAGCGGGGGCACAGATACGCAGTATTTT. Amino acids: CATTSTSGGTDTQYF.

V gene TRBV27 combines with J gene TRBJ2-7; 7 bases are a match to TRBD2. The trim removed 7 bases at V and 1 base at J, leaving 4 bases unmatched. This CDR3 comprises 13 residues. Germline CDR1 MNHEY, CDR2 SMNVEV (reference sequence). CDR3 region: CASKTGGSYEQYF. The CDR3 DNA is TGTGCCAGCAAGACCGGGGGGTCCTACGAGCAGTACTTC.

The rearrangement links TRBV4-1 to TRBJ2-3; no definite D call. Germline V lookup: CDR1 MGHRA, CDR2 YSYEKL. CDR3 length equals 13 residues. V was clipped by 6 bases and J by 5 bases, with 12 bases between them. The CDR3 region has the DNA TGCGCCAGCAGTCTCCCTTACGGAGATACGCAGTATTTT. Translation gives CASSLPYGDTQYF.

The gene calls are TRBV5-1 and TRBJ1-6; tentatively, D is TRBD1 (5 bases). V was clipped by 3 bases and J by 5 bases, with 12 bases between them. Germline lookup yields CDR1 SGHRS and CDR2 YFSETQ. The CDR3 extends over 15 amino acids. The CDR3 region has the DNA TGCGCCAGCAGCTCCTGGACAAGCGATAATTCACCCCTCCACTTT. This encodes CASSSWTSDNSPLHF.

The genes are TRBV5-4 and TRBJ1-2; D possibly corresponds to TRBD1 (5 bases). Germline lookup yields CDR1 SGHNT and CDR2 YYREEE (reference sequence). This CDR3 has 14 residues. Trimming removed 0 bases at V and 4 bases at J, with 10 bases between. CDR3 coding DNA: TGTGCCAGCAGCTTGGAAGGGACGAGCTATGGCTACACCTTC. This sequence encodes CASSLEGTSYGYTF.